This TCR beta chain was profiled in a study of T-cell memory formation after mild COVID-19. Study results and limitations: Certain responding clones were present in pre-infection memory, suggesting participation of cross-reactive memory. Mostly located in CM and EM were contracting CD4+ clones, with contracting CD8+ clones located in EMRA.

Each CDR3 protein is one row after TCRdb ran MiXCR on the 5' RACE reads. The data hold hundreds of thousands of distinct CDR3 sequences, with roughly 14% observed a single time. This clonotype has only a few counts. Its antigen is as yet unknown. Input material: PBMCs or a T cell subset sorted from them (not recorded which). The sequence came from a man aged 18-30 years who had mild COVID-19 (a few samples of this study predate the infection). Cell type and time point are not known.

Here the CDR3 reads CASSSTGTMNTEAFF. The CDR3 DNA follows: TGTGCCAGCAGCTCAACAGGGACCATGAACACTGAAGCTTTCTTT. The chain couples TRBV7-2 to TRBJ1-1; possible D gene TRBD1, 6 bases. Looked up from germline, CDR1 is SGHTA and CDR2 is FQGNSA. The CDR3 extends over 15 amino acids. The V and J ends lost 4 bases and 0 bases respectively, with 12 bases between them.